Listed below are T cell receptor beta chains from one sample, sequenced in a study of Graves' ophthalmopathy and Graves' hyperthyroidism. TCRdb independently ran MiXCR on the multiplex PCR reads; one entry per CDR3 protein. Of around 660,000 distinct CDR3 sequences in the sample, more than 40% were seen once. The specimen was peripheral blood. These receptors were taken from an adult man with Graves' ophthalmopathy. Both conserved end residues are part of each CDR3. The D gene is left open where the match is weak. Not all rows give a size; the values are once, few, many and, for expanded clones, a class.

j_call clone_size v_call d_call cdr3_aa cdr3_nt
TRBJ2-2 . TRBV20-1 . CSATQGGGNGELFF TGCAGTGCTACACAGGGGGGGGGGAACGGGGAGCTGTTTTTT
TRBJ2-2 many TRBV29-1 . CSVVDGNTGELFF TGCAGCGTTGTGGACGGGAACACCGGGGAGCTGTTTTTT
TRBJ2-5 . TRBV7-6 . CASSGVAGRETQYF TGTGCCAGCAGCGGGGTGGCAGGGAGAGAGACCCAGTACTTC
TRBJ2-2 . TRBV7-2 TRBD2 CASSWTSGTTGELFF TGTGCCAGCAGTTGGACTAGCGGGACCACCGGGGAGCTGTTTTTT
TRBJ2-2 many TRBV10-3 . CAISRTGSNTGELFF TGTGCCATCAGTCGGACTGGATCGAACACCGGGGAGCTGTTTTTT
TRBJ2-2 many TRBV15 . CATSRVAGELFF TGTGCCACCAGCAGAGTGGCCGGGGAGCTGTTTTTT
TRBJ2-7 . TRBV5-5 TRBD2 CASSSYSGGAYEQYF TGTGCCAGCAGCTCGTATAGCGGGGGTGCCTACGAGCAGTACTTC
TRBJ2-2 many TRBV5-1 . CASSLGQLNTGELFF TGCGCCAGCAGCTTGGGACAGCTAAACACCGGGGAGCTGTTTTTT
TRBJ2-5 many TRBV5-1 . CASSFGQFEETQYF TGCGCCAGCAGCTTCGGACAGTTCGAAGAGACCCAGTACTTC
TRBJ1-1 many TRBV2 . CASSEWGLGNTEAFF TGTGCCAGCAGTGAATGGGGACTAGGGAACACTGAAGCTTTCTTT
TRBJ2-7 . TRBV10-3 TRBD1 CAISGGDRLYEQYF TGTGCCATCAGCGGTGGGGACAGACTCTACGAGCAGTACTTC
TRBJ1-2 many TRBV5-1 . CASSLTGAVITF TGCGCCAGCAGCCTTACCGGGGCCGTAATCACCTTC
TRBJ1-2 . TRBV14 TRBD1 CASSQDRGNFGYTF TGTGCCAGCAGCCAAGACAGGGGGAATTTCGGCTACACCTTC
TRBJ2-3 . TRBV19 . CASSIFRRDSVPQYF TGTGCCAGTAGTATCTTCCGTCGGGACTCGGTCCCGCAGTATTTT
TRBJ1-2 . TRBV2 . CASVVGSAYGYTF TGTGCCAGCGTTGTGGGCAGCGCCTATGGCTACACCTTC
TRBJ1-5 many TRBV12-3/TRBV12-4 . CASSAGPVPTQPQHF TGTGCCAGCAGCGCGGGGCCGGTTCCGACACAGCCCCAGCATTTT
TRBJ1-2 . TRBV15 . CAFTRGREGYTF TGTGCCTTTACCCGGGGACGAGAGGGCTACACCTTC
TRBJ1-3 few TRBV9 . CASSGSVLPSGNTIYF TGTGCCAGCAGCGGGTCTGTTCTTCCCTCCGGAAACACCATATATTTT
TRBJ2-6 many TRBV5-5 TRBD1 CASSSRTGSGSGANVLTF TGTGCCAGCAGCTCTAGGACAGGGAGTGGTTCTGGGGCCAACGTCCTGACTTTC
TRBJ2-7 many TRBV7-9 . CASSLAGDYEQYF TGTGCCAGCAGCTTAGCGGGGGACTACGAGCAGTACTTC
TRBJ2-2 once TRBV7-9 TRBD1 CASSLGQGRGELFF TGTGCCAGCAGCTTGGGACAGGGGCGCGGGGAGCTGTTTTTT
TRBJ1-2 . TRBV25-1 . CASQDPGRERGYTF TGTGCCAGCCAAGATCCGGGGAGGGAGCGCGGCTACACCTTC
TRBJ1-2 many TRBV24-1 . CATSRSEGYGYTF TGTGCCACCAGTCGCTCTGAAGGGTATGGCTACACCTTC
TRBJ1-1 many TRBV11-2 . CASSLVAQGEAFF TGTGCCAGCAGCTTAGTAGCCCAGGGTGAAGCTTTCTTT
TRBJ1-2 . TRBV29-1 . CSLRVGLYGYTF TGCAGTTTGAGGGTGGGGCTCTATGGCTACACCTTC
TRBJ1-2 . TRBV7-2 . CASSLAGGPDGYGYTF TGTGCCAGCAGCTTAGCGGGGGGGCCGGATGGCTATGGCTACACCTTC
TRBJ2-5 few TRBV4-2 . CASSQDMETQYF TGTGCCAGCAGCCAAGACATGGAGACCCAGTACTTC
TRBJ1-1 many TRBV7-2 TRBD1 CASSSAGTGGLGLNTEAFF TGTGCCAGCAGCTCGGCCGGGACAGGGGGATTGGGCTTAAACACTGAAGCTTTCTTT
TRBJ2-1 . TRBV29-1 . CSVEEIDEQFF TGCAGCGTTGAAGAAATCGATGAGCAGTTCTTC
TRBJ2-6 . TRBV25-1 . CASDRDGGHVLTF TGTGCTAGTGACAGGGACGGGGGTCACGTCCTGACTTTC
TRBJ2-7 . TRBV9 TRBD2 CASSPGGQGSYEQCF TGTGCCAGCTCACCGGGGGGGCAGGGATCCTACGAGCAGTGCTTC
TRBJ2-7 many TRBV6-5 . CASSYSRSSVHEQYF TGTGCCAGCAGTTACTCGCGGTCTAGCGTGCACGAGCAGTACTTC
TRBJ2-3 . TRBV2 TRBD1 CASSETGVNTQYF TGTGCCAGCAGTGAGACAGGGGTAAATACGCAGTATTTT
TRBJ2-2 many TRBV24-1 . CATSDITPGTHAGELFF TGTGCCACCAGTGATATTACTCCCGGGACTCATGCCGGGGAGCTGTTTTTT
TRBJ2-7 few TRBV6-2/TRBV6-3 TRBD2 CASSFPSGGPYEQYF TGTGCCAGCAGTTTTCCTAGCGGGGGACCCTACGAGCAGTACTTC
TRBJ2-7 many TRBV11-2 TRBD2 CASSSGLATTLYEQYF TGTGCCAGCAGCTCGGGACTAGCGACGACACTCTACGAGCAGTACTTC
TRBJ2-2 . TRBV24-1 . CATSDWEFGGELFF TGTGCCACCAGTGATTGGGAATTCGGCGGGGAGCTGTTTTTT
TRBJ1-2 . TRBV2 TRBD1 CASQERDRAYGYTF TGTGCCAGCCAAGAAAGGGACAGGGCCTATGGCTACACCTTC
TRBJ1-2 many TRBV25-1 . CASSDLLTTVSGYTF TGTGCCAGCAGTGACCTCCTCACTACCGTATCAGGCTACACCTTC
TRBJ1-1 many TRBV7-2 . CASSLINIRVQSTEAFF TGTGCCAGCAGCTTAATTAATATCAGGGTCCAGAGCACTGAAGCTTTCTTT
TRBJ1-4 . TRBV29-1 . CSARQDSLDAKLFF TGCAGCGCACGACAGGACTCATTGGATGCAAAACTGTTTTTT
TRBJ2-7 . TRBV10-3 TRBD2 CASSSGGGEQYF TGTGCCAGCAGTTCGGGGGGTGGCGAGCAGTACTTC
TRBJ2-2 few TRBV5-8 . CASSLGGAIGELFF TGTGCCAGCAGCCTGGGGGGGGCTATCGGGGAGCTGTTTTTT
TRBJ2-7 few TRBV12-3/TRBV12-4 TRBD2 CASSLAGGPDEQYF TGTGCCAGCAGTTTGGCGGGAGGGCCGGACGAGCAGTACTTC